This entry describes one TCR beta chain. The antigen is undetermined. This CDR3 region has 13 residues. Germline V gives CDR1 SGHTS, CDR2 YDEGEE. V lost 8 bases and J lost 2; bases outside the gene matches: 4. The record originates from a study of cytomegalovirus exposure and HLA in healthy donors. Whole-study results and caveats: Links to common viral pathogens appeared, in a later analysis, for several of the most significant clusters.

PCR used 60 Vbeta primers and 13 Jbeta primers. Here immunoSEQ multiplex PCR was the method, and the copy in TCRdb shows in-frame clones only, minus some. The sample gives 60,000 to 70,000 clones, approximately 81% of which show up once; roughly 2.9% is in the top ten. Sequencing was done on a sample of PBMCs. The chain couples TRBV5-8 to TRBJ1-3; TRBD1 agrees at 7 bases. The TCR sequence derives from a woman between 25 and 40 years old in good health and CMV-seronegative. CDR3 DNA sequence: TGTGCCAGTTTGAGGGGGCCTGGAAACACCATATATTTT. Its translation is CASLRGPGNTIYF.